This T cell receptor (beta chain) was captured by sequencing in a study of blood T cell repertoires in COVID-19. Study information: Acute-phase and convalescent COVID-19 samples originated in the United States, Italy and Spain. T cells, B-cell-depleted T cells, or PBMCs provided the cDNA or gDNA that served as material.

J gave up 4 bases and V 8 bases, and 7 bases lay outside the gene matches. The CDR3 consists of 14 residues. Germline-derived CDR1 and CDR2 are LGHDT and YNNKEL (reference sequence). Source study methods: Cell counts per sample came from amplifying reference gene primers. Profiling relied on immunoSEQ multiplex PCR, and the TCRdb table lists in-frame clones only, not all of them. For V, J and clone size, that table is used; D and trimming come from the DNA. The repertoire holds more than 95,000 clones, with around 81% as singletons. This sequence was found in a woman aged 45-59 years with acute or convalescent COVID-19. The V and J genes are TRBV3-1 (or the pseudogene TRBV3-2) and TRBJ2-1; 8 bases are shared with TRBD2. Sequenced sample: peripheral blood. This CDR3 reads CASCRGTSYNEQFF. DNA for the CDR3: TGTGCCAGCTGTCGAGGGACTAGTTACAATGAGCAGTTCTTC.